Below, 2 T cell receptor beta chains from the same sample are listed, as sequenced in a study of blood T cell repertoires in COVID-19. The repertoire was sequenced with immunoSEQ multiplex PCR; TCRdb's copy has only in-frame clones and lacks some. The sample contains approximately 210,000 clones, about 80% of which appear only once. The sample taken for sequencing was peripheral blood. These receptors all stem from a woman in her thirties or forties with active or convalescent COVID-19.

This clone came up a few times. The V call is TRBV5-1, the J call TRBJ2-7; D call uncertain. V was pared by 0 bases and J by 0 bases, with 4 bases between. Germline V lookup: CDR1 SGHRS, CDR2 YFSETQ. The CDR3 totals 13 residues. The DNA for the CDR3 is TGCGCCAGCAGCTTGGTCGGCTCCTACGAGCAGTACTTC. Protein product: CASSLVGSYEQYF. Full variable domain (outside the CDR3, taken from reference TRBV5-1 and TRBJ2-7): KAGVTQTPRYLIKTRGQQVTLSCSPISGHRSVSWYQQTPGQGLQFLFEYFSETQRNKGNFPGRFSGRQFSNSRSEMNVSTLELGDSALYLCASSLVGSYEQYFGPGTRLTVT.

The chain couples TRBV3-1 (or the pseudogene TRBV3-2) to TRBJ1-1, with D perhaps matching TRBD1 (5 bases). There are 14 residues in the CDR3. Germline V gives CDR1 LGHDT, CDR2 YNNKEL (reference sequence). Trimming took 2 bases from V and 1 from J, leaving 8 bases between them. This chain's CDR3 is CASSQSTANTEAFF. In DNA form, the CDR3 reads TGTGCCAGCAGCCAATCGACAGCGAACACTGAAGCTTTCTTT.